The 22 T cell receptor beta chains below were found in one sample sequenced in a study of blood T cell repertoires in COVID-19 (dated by TCRdb to the early 2020s). The protocol used for the library was the immunoSEQ multiplex PCR assay. TCRdb carries this immuneACCESS record with in-frame sequences only. Its versions omit some clonotypes, under half of them owing to an unresolved V gene in the studies checked, with the rest unexplained. For this sample the table gives around 220,000 clones, of which around 82% were detected only once. The ten largest clonotypes hold 7.4% of the sample. The sample consisted of PBMCs or T cells enriched from blood (not recorded which). The receptors stem from a woman aged 40-49 years with acute COVID-19.

The rearrangement joins TRBV28 to TRBJ1-5, with D maybe TRBD1 (5 bases). Germline lookup yields CDR1 MDHEN and CDR2 SYDVKM. Trimming left V 1 base short and J 2 bases short, with 12 bases between. This CDR3 has 16 residues. The CDR3 DNA reads TGTGCCAGCAGTTTATACCGGGGGGAGGGCAATCAGCCCCAGCATTTT. This codes for CASSLYRGEGNQPQHF.

The chain carries TRBV29-1 and TRBJ1-4; D gene ambiguous. CDR1 SQVTM and CDR2 ANQGSEA come from the germline V gene. This CDR3 spans 14 amino acids. Deletions cut 7 bases from V and 6 bases from J, with 18 bases between. This CDR3 is CSALKELGDEKLFF. In nucleotides, the CDR3 is TGCAGCGCCTTAAAAGAACTGGGCGATGAAAAACTGTTTTTT.

The V and J genes are TRBV29-1 and TRBJ2-1, with 11 positions matching TRBD2. CDR1 and CDR2 from the germline V gene are SQVTM and ANQGSEA. With 4 bases clipped from V and 7 bases from J, the junction kept 3 bases outside the gene matches. The CDR3 length is 13 residues. The CDR3 DNA reads TGCAGCGTTGTAGCGGGGGGGCCGAATGAGCAGTTCTTC. Encoded protein: CSVVAGGPNEQFF.

This sequence joins TRBV19 and TRBJ2-3, with 9 bases aligning to TRBD1. V shed 8 bases, J shed 3 bases, and the junction held 6 bases outside the gene matches. Germline-derived CDR1 and CDR2 are LNHDA and SQIVND (reference sequence). This CDR3 region has 14 residues. This CDR3 reads CASRRDRVTDTQYF. The CDR3 DNA follows: TGTGCCAGTCGCAGGGACAGGGTTACAGATACGCAGTATTTT.

The J gene is TRBJ1-1, the V gene TRBV6-5; tentative D call: TRBD1 (5 bases). Trimming cost V 3 bases and J 5 bases, with 16 bases left between them. Germline values: CDR1 MNHEY, CDR2 SVGAGI. The CDR3 runs 15 residues. In DNA form, the CDR3 reads TGTGCCAGCAGTTATCTGGGCGGGAGGGGAACTGAAGCTTTCTTT. Its translation is CASSYLGGRGTEAFF.

The J gene is TRBJ2-3, the V gene TRBV11-3, with TRBD2 identical over 8 bases. Germline CDR1 and CDR2: SGHNT and YENEEA. This CDR3 contains 14 residues. Unmatched junction bases numbered 5, after V lost 5 bases and J lost 4 bases. CDR3 in amino acids: CASSLLAVSDTQYF. CDR3 nucleotides: TGTGCCAGCAGCCTACTAGCGGTATCAGATACGCAGTATTTT.

This chain connects TRBV6-5 to TRBJ2-6; D may be TRBD1 (5 bases). The CDR3 loop spans 16 amino acids. The V end was cut by 0 bases, the J end by 0 bases, with 6 bases between. CDR1 and CDR2 from the germline V gene are MNHEY and SVGAGI. The CDR3 protein is CASSYSGVSGANVLTF. The DNA for the CDR3 is TGTGCCAGCAGTTACTCAGGGGTCTCTGGGGCCAACGTCCTGACTTTC.

The genes are TRBV27 and TRBJ2-7, with 7 bases lining up with TRBD2. The CDR3 is 15 amino acids. Looked up from germline, CDR1 is MNHEY and CDR2 is SMNVEV (reference sequence). V shed 5 bases, J shed 3 bases, and the junction held 10 bases outside the gene matches. CDR3: CASSRSLGGGYEQYF. The CDR3, as DNA: TGTGCCAGCAGTCGCTCCCTAGGCGGGGGCTACGAGCAGTACTTC.

V usage is TRBV9 and J usage is TRBJ1-3; D is undetermined. With 3 bases removed from V and 4 bases from J, the gap between germline ends came to 17 bases. Germline V gene data show CDR1 as SGDLS and CDR2 as YYNGEE. There are 16 residues in the CDR3. The CDR3 loop reads CASSAGGGINGNTIYF. The CDR3 DNA is TGTGCCAGCAGCGCTGGTGGCGGGATCAACGGAAACACCATATATTTT.

The chain couples TRBV11-2 to TRBJ2-7; maybe TRBD2 (5 bases). The CDR3 length is 11 residues. Germline CDR1 and CDR2: SGHAT and FQNNGV. Trimming cost V 5 bases and J 6 bases, with 8 bases left between them. CDR3 amino acids: CASSVGAEQYF. CDR3 coding DNA: TGTGCCAGCAGCGTGGGAGCCGAGCAGTACTTC.

This clone was recorded once. The chain joins TRBV19 to TRBJ1-2; no clear D. This CDR3 spans 14 amino acids. V was shortened by 7 bases and J by 4 bases, with 16 bases between the two germline ends. Germline V gene lookup returns CDR1 LNHDA and CDR2 SQIVND (reference sequence). CDR3 loop: CASTTAGSSYGYTF. The CDR3 DNA reads TGTGCCAGTACCACAGCGGGCAGCTCCTATGGCTACACCTTC.

The J gene is TRBJ1-5, the V gene TRBV11-2; unclear D gene. The germline gives CDR1 SGHAT, CDR2 FQNNGV. This CDR3 spans 13 amino acids. V dropped 1 base and J dropped 1 base, with 2 bases sitting between them. The CDR3 loop reads CASSLVSNQPQHF. Here the CDR3 DNA reads TGTGCCAGCAGCTTAGTAAGCAATCAGCCCCAGCATTTT.

The rearrangement joins TRBV7-6 to TRBJ1-1; 8 bases map to TRBD1. From germline, CDR1 is SGHVS and CDR2 FNYEAQ. The J segment lost 4 bases and the V segment lost 1 base, leaving 5 bases of the junction unmatched. The CDR3 has 15 residues. The CDR3 is CASSLGTGGSTEAFF. DNA for the CDR3: TGTGCCAGCAGCTTAGGTACAGGGGGATCCACTGAAGCTTTCTTT.

In nucleotides, the CDR3 is TGTGCCAGCAGCGGAAGACAGGGCGGTAATGGCTACACCTTC. The encoded protein is CASSGRQGGNGYTF. The rearrangement joins TRBV9 to TRBJ1-2, with 7 bases fitting TRBD1. Germline CDR1 reads SGDLS; CDR2 reads YYNGEE. Germline trimming cut 3 bases from V and 6 bases from J; bases unmatched to any gene: 8. This CDR3 has 14 amino acids.

The gene calls are TRBV4-1 and TRBJ2-2, with TRBD1 identical over 9 bases. Germline V lookup: CDR1 MGHRA, CDR2 YSYEKL. The CDR3 loop spans 17 amino acids. V dropped 0 bases and J dropped 0; count of bases not matched to a gene: 2. The CDR3 here is CASSQDTGGANTGELFF. DNA for the CDR3: TGCGCCAGCAGCCAAGATACAGGGGGCGCGAACACCGGGGAGCTGTTTTTT.

This clone occurred once. The chain joins TRBV4-1 to TRBJ2-3; 7 positions match TRBD2. The J segment lost 1 base and the V segment lost 8 bases, leaving 24 bases of the junction unmatched. Germline V gene sequence: CDR1 MGHRA, CDR2 YSYEKL. The CDR3 totals 20 residues. The CDR3 nucleotides are TGCGCCAGCTACCGAGGACCAGCGGGAAAGAGTGCGGTATGCACAGATACGCAGTATTTT. It codes for CASYRGPAGKSAVCTDTQYF.

A few counts support this clone. The rearrangement uses TRBV4-3 and TRBJ2-3; 11 nucleotides match TRBD1. Germline CDR1 LGHNA, CDR2 YSLEER. The CDR3 runs 15 residues. The V segment lost 3 bases and the J segment 5 bases; nucleotides outside the gene matches: 4. For the CDR3, the DNA is TGCGCCAGCAGCCAGATGGGACAGGGGGAAGATACGCAGTATTTT. Encoded protein: CASSQMGQGEDTQYF.

This sequence joins TRBV7-9 and TRBJ2-7; TRBD2 matches at 9 bases. CDR1 and CDR2 from the germline V gene are SEHNR and FQNEAQ (reference sequence). After removal of 5 bases from V and 5 bases from J, the junction contained 4 bases not matched to a gene. The CDR3 loop spans 13 amino acids. CDR3 protein: CASSPGLADEQYF. CDR3 nucleotides: TGTGCCAGCAGCCCGGGACTAGCCGACGAGCAGTACTTC.

The chain is built from TRBV4-1 and TRBJ2-4; D is unclear. Trimming took off 0 bases at V and 8 bases at J, with 8 bases between the two ends. The germline CDR1 and CDR2 sequences are MGHRA and YSYEKL. The CDR3 has 13 residues. DNA for the CDR3: TGCGCCAGCAGCCAAGATCGCGCTGACATTCAGTACTTC. This translates into CASSQDRADIQYF.

CDR3 protein: CASSLTVFNYGYTF. In DNA form, the CDR3 reads TGCGCCAGCAGCCTGACAGTTTTTAACTATGGCTACACCTTC. The rearrangement joins TRBV4-3 to TRBJ1-2; a weak D match, TRBD1 (5 bases). The germline CDR1 and CDR2 sequences are LGHNA and YSLEER. The CDR3 runs 14 residues. Trimming took off 4 bases at V and 1 base at J, with 10 bases between the two ends.

The rearrangement joins TRBV11-2 to TRBJ2-1; 13 bases line up with TRBD2. V was clipped by 3 bases and J by 8 bases; unmatched bases: 7. This CDR3 comprises 16 residues. Germline V gives CDR1 SGHAT, CDR2 FQNNGV. The CDR3 DNA follows: TGTGCCAGCAGCTTCGGTATACTAGCGGGAGGGGATGAGCAGTTCTTC. Its translation: CASSFGILAGGDEQFF. The full variable domain, its missing parts supplied by reference TRBV11-2 and TRBJ2-1, is EAGVAQSPRYKIIEKRQSVAFWCNPISGHATLYWYQQILGQGPKLLIQFQNNGVVDDSQLPKDRFSAERLKGVDSTLKIQPAKLEDSAVYLCASSFGILAGGDEQFFGPGTRLTVL.

J is TRBJ1-1 and V is TRBV10-3; weak D call: TRBD1 (6 bases). Looked up from germline, CDR1 is ENHRY and CDR2 is SYGVKD. The CDR3 is 12 residues long. Trimming left V 9 bases short and J 1 base short, with 9 bases between. The CDR3, as DNA: TGTGCCATAAGACAGGCGAACACTGAAGCTTTCTTT. Its translation: CAIRQANTEAFF.